The present T cell receptor (beta chain) was sequenced within a study of blood T cell repertoires in COVID-19. Original analysis: Scientists estimated how many nucleated cells there were by amplifying reference gene primers. Clones were sequenced by immunoSEQ multiplex PCR, and TCRdb holds only the in-frame ones, with some missing. V and J calls and clone size are given by that table; D and trimming were obtained from the DNA. Here the sample spans about 480,000 clones, approximately 88% being singletons. Ages ranged from about 18 to 89 years, with residence in under 25 US areas. Recovery meant two consecutive negative NP/OP PCR tests, professional clearance, or resolved symptoms. Material for sequencing was PBMCs or T cells enriched from blood (not recorded which). This TCR came from a woman aged 40 to 50 who had recovered from COVID-19.

CDR3 in amino acids: CAISERGGSSYEQYF. The CDR3 DNA is TGTGCCATCAGTGAGCGAGGGGGTAGCTCCTACGAGCAGTACTTC. This chain links TRBV10-3 with TRBJ2-7, with D perhaps matching TRBD1 (6 bases). Trimming pared 2 bases from V and 0 bases from J, leaving 11 bases between. There are 15 residues in the CDR3. Germline-derived CDR1 and CDR2 are ENHRY and SYGVKD.